Below, 27 T cell receptor beta chains from the same sample are listed, as sequenced in a study of blood T cell repertoires in COVID-19. Assay used: immunoSEQ multiplex PCR; TCRdb lists only in-frame clones, some missing. Of 70,000 to 80,000 clones in the sample, around 86% were seen once. Sequenced input: peripheral blood. The receptors derive from a human donor in a cohort sampled during active COVID-19.

The chain couples TRBV7-8 to TRBJ1-5; tentative D call: TRBD1 (5 bases). The CDR3 has 17 amino acids. Trimming took off 8 bases at V and 5 bases at J, with 25 bases between the two ends. Germline CDR1 reads SGHVS; CDR2 reads FQNEAQ. The CDR3 nucleotides read TGTGCCAGCGGGGACGGGCTCAAGGGGAGGGGAGATCAGCCCCAGCATTTT. Protein sequence: CASGDGLKGRGDQPQHF.

This sequence joins TRBV7-2 and TRBJ1-1; 8 positions match TRBD1. CDR3 length: 16 amino acids. Germline V gene lookup returns CDR1 SGHTA and CDR2 FQGNSA. Trimming at V came to 5 bases and at J to 0 bases, leaving 8 bases not matched to a gene. CDR3 in DNA: TGTGCCAGCAGCCGGGGGACAGGCCACATGAACACTGAAGCTTTCTTT. Protein sequence: CASSRGTGHMNTEAFF. The full variable domain, with the rest looked up from reference TRBV7-2 and TRBJ1-1, is GAGVSQSPSNKVTEKGKDVELRCDPISGHTALYWYRQSLGQGLEFLIYFQGNSAPDKSGLPSDRFSAERTGGSVSTLTIQRTQQEDSAVYLCASSRGTGHMNTEAFFGQGTRLTVV.

The chain combines TRBV18 with TRBJ2-2; TRBD1 matches at 7 bases. V lost 0 bases and J lost 0; bases outside the gene matches: 1. Germline V lookup: CDR1 KGHSH, CDR2 LQKENI. CDR3 length: 16 amino acids. The CDR3 reads CASSPPGQTNTGELFF. In DNA, the CDR3 is TGTGCCAGCTCACCACCGGGACAGACGAACACCGGGGAGCTGTTTTTT.

V and J are TRBV19 and TRBJ2-1, with 8 bases lining up with TRBD1. The CDR3 has 16 residues. CDR1 is LNHDA, CDR2 SQIVND, per germline (reference sequence). V was pared by 4 bases and J by 1 base, with 6 bases of the junction left unmatched. CDR3 loop: CASSTRTGRSYNEQFF. As DNA, the CDR3 is TGTGCCAGTAGTACCCGGACAGGGAGGTCCTACAATGAGCAGTTCTTC.

This chain uses TRBV27 with TRBJ2-6; no clear D gene. The CDR3 is made up of 14 amino acids. The V and J ends lost 3 bases and 2 bases respectively, with 5 bases between them. CDR1 is MNHEY, CDR2 SMNVEV, per germline (reference sequence). Here the CDR3 DNA reads TGTGCCAGCAGTTTCTCCCCTGGGGCCAACGTCCTGACTTTC. It codes for CASSFSPGANVLTF.

The rearrangement uses TRBV7-2 and TRBJ2-3; D gene unclear. The CDR3 contains 11 residues. Germline assignment: CDR1 SGHTA and CDR2 FQGNSA. Trimming pared 5 bases from V and 2 bases from J, leaving 2 bases between. Written as DNA, the CDR3 is TGTGCCAGCAGCCACACAGATACGCAGTATTTT. Translating gives CASSHTDTQYF.

This chain uses TRBV5-1 with TRBJ2-3, with 9 bases lining up with TRBD1. This CDR3 spans 15 amino acids. The V and J ends lost 0 bases and 3 bases, in that order; junction bases with no gene match: 2. Germline loops: CDR1 SGHRS, CDR2 YFSETQ. CDR3 bases: TGCGCCAGCAGCTTGGGGGACAGGGAAACAGATACGCAGTATTTT. Translation gives CASSLGDRETDTQYF.

J is TRBJ2-3 and V is TRBV5-1; the match to TRBD1 covers 9 bases. The CDR3 loop spans 14 amino acids. Unmatched junction bases numbered 1, after V lost 0 bases and J lost 5 bases. The germline gives CDR1 SGHRS, CDR2 YFSETQ. CDR3 bases: TGCGCCAGCAGCTTGGGACAGGGGGGAGATACGCAGTATTTT. The encoded protein is CASSLGQGGDTQYF.

The CDR3 reads CASSLGLAGFQETQYF. CDR3 sequence (DNA): TGTGCCAGCAGCTTAGGGCTAGCGGGGTTTCAAGAGACCCAGTACTTC. The chain employs TRBV11-1 and TRBJ2-5, with TRBD2 matching over 9 bases. Unmatched junction bases numbered 5, after V lost 1 base and J lost 2 bases. There are 16 residues in the CDR3. Germline CDR1 SGHAT, CDR2 FQDESV (reference sequence).

This clone was recorded only once. V usage is TRBV6-4 and J usage is TRBJ2-2; 7 positions match TRBD2. Losses at the gene ends were 8 bases for V and 3 bases for J; bases not matched to a gene: 6. The V gene's germline CDR1 is MRHNA and CDR2 SNTAGT. CDR3 length: 14 residues. The CDR3 loop reads CASRLLADTGELFF. The CDR3 nucleotides are TGTGCCAGCCGCTTGCTAGCGGACACCGGGGAGCTGTTTTTT.

The gene calls are TRBV5-1 and TRBJ1-1; 10 bases are a match to TRBD1. The V gene end was trimmed by 0 bases and the J gene end by 5 bases; junction bases not matched to a gene: 1. This CDR3 comprises 14 residues. CDR1 is SGHRS, CDR2 YFSETQ, per germline. The CDR3 nucleotides are TGCGCCAGCAGCTTGGTGGGACAGGGGACTGAAGCTTTCTTT. Encoded protein: CASSLVGQGTEAFF.

The CDR3 nucleotides read TGTGCCAGCAGCCCACGGACGGAGGCATCCTACGAGCAGTACTTC. Translating it yields CASSPRTEASYEQYF. The chain combines TRBV5-5 with TRBJ2-7; D might be TRBD2 (5 bases). Germline-derived CDR1 and CDR2 are SGHKS and YYEKEE (reference sequence). The CDR3 runs 15 residues. Trimming removed 4 bases at V and 1 base at J, with 15 bases between.

The chain uses TRBV9 and TRBJ2-3; 8 nucleotides agree with TRBD2. V lost 3 bases to trimming and J lost 4 bases; unmatched junction nucleotides: 22. The V gene's germline CDR1 is SGDLS and CDR2 YYNGEE. CDR3 size: 20 residues. For the CDR3, the DNA is TGTGCCAGCAGCGCGCATAGCCGAGGGGCCGGGACTAGTAGAGCAGATACGCAGTATTTT. Translating it yields CASSAHSRGAGTSRADTQYF.

The V gene is TRBV3-1 (or the pseudogene TRBV3-2), the J gene TRBJ2-2, with a possible D match to TRBD1 (6 bases). This CDR3 spans 13 amino acids. CDR1 and CDR2 (germline): LGHDT, YNNKEL (reference sequence). Trimming pared 6 bases from V and 4 bases from J, leaving 9 bases between. The CDR3 coding sequence is TGTGCCAGCAGATACAGGGCCACCGGGGAGCTGTTTTTT. Amino acids: CASRYRATGELFF.

V usage is TRBV7-2 and J usage is TRBJ2-3; 8 bases align to TRBD2. The CDR3 is 15 residues long. The ends lost 3 bases at V and 5 bases at J; junction bases unmatched: 7. The V gene's germline CDR1 is SGHTA and CDR2 FQGNSA. The CDR3 loop reads CASSFFTSGQDTQYF. In DNA form, the CDR3 reads TGTGCCAGCAGCTTTTTCACTAGCGGCCAAGATACGCAGTATTTT.

The chain uses TRBV7-2 and TRBJ2-7, with a tentative D call TRBD1 (5 bases). In germline, CDR1 is SGHTA, CDR2 FQGNSA. The CDR3 contains 13 residues. V was clipped by 3 bases and J by 3 bases, with 9 bases between them. DNA for the CDR3: TGTGCCAGCAGCTTGGGGCCGTACTACGAGCAGTACTTC. This translates into CASSLGPYYEQYF.

This chain joins TRBV19 and TRBJ2-1; D is possibly TRBD1 (6 bases). The CDR3 length is 15 residues. V lost 10 bases and J lost 1, with 17 bases in between. Germline V lookup: CDR1 LNHDA, CDR2 SQIVND (reference sequence). For the CDR3, the DNA is TGTGCCACCCAATTAGGAACAGGGTCCTACAATGAGCAGTTCTTC. Its protein product is CATQLGTGSYNEQFF.

The gene calls are TRBV19 and TRBJ2-3; 7 positions agree with TRBD1. CDR1 is LNHDA, CDR2 SQIVND, per germline (reference sequence). There are 17 residues in the CDR3. V shed 6 bases, J shed 5 bases, and the junction held 17 bases outside the gene matches. The CDR3 reads CASSSEGQRKVVDTQYF. CDR3 bases: TGTGCCAGTAGCTCCGAGGGACAGCGAAAAGTGGTAGATACGCAGTATTTT.

The chain combines TRBV11-2 with TRBJ1-5; 7 nucleotides match TRBD1. Germline V CDR1 and CDR2: SGHAT, FQNNGV. This CDR3 contains 14 residues. V was pared by 4 bases and J by 3 bases, with 3 bases of the junction left unmatched. As DNA, the CDR3 is TGTGCCAGCAGCTCGGGACAGCACAATCAGCCCCAGCATTTT. This codes for CASSSGQHNQPQHF.

J is TRBJ2-3 and V is TRBV9, with D unresolved. The length of the CDR3 is 13 residues. Germline-derived CDR1 and CDR2 are SGDLS and YYNGEE. Deletions cut 9 bases from V and 2 bases from J, with 13 bases between. CDR3 nucleotides: TGTGCCACGAGCCCCTCGTTCACAGATACGCAGTATTTT. Translated, it gives CATSPSFTDTQYF.

This chain uses TRBV14 with TRBJ2-3; 8 bases map to TRBD2. Per germline, CDR1 SGHDN and CDR2 FVKESK. The V and J ends lost 0 bases and 2 bases, in that order; junction bases with no gene match: 7. CDR3 length equals 17 residues. The CDR3 region has the DNA TGTGCCAGCAGCCAAGATTACGGCGGGGGGTACACAGATACGCAGTATTTT. Residues: CASSQDYGGGYTDTQYF.

The chain employs TRBV19 and TRBJ2-2; 7 bases align to TRBD1. Germline CDR1 reads LNHDA; CDR2 reads SQIVND (reference sequence). Trimming took 0 bases from V and 4 from J; bases not matched to a gene: 2. This CDR3 has 15 residues. This CDR3 is CASSIEGTATGELFF. Here the CDR3 DNA reads TGTGCCAGTAGTATAGAAGGGACAGCCACCGGGGAGCTGTTTTTT.

The chain recombines TRBV27 with TRBJ2-7; no firm D call. The germline CDR1 and CDR2 sequences are MNHEY and SMNVEV (reference sequence). V was clipped by 5 bases and J by 12 bases, with 23 bases between them. There are 14 residues in the CDR3. Here the CDR3 DNA reads TGTGCCAGCAGTCCCGGTGAGGCCCCGGTGCCCTGGTACTTC. Its protein product is CASSPGEAPVPWYF.

J is TRBJ1-3 and V is TRBV30; TRBD1 matches 7 bases. CDR1 is GTSNPN and CDR2 is SVGIG in the germline V gene (reference sequence). The V and J ends lost 1 base and 0 bases, in that order; junction bases with no gene match: 9. The CDR3 is 17 residues long. The CDR3 sequence is CAWSGGTVRSSGNTIYF. The CDR3 DNA follows: TGTGCCTGGAGTGGAGGGACAGTTCGGAGCTCTGGAAACACCATATATTTT.

This rearrangement joins TRBV7-2 to TRBJ1-6; a weak D match, TRBD1 (5 bases). With 5 bases removed from V and 5 bases from J, the gap between germline ends came to 13 bases. The CDR3 covers 15 residues. Germline V gene sequence: CDR1 SGHTA, CDR2 FQGNSA. The CDR3, as DNA: TGTGCCAGCAGCCCCCGGTGGGGGGATAATTCACCCCTCCACTTT. Translation gives CASSPRWGDNSPLHF.

The chain couples TRBV7-9 to TRBJ2-7; 10 bases match TRBD1. Germline V gene sequence: CDR1 SEHNR, CDR2 FQNEAQ (reference sequence). V was pared by 2 bases and J by 6 bases, with 7 bases of the junction left unmatched. The CDR3 loop spans 15 amino acids. The CDR3: CASSLLGTGVGEQYF. Written as DNA, the CDR3 is TGTGCCAGCAGCTTATTAGGGACAGGGGTCGGCGAGCAGTACTTC.

The chain joins TRBV11-2 to TRBJ2-1, with D unresolved. CDR1 and CDR2 from the germline V gene are SGHAT and FQNNGV. The V end lost 3 bases, the J end lost 5 bases, and 8 bases lay between the germline ends. The length of the CDR3 is 13 residues. This CDR3 is CASSFTVHNEQFF. The CDR3 coding sequence is TGTGCCAGCAGCTTTACAGTGCACAATGAGCAGTTCTTC.